A single sample gave rise to the 23 T cell receptor beta chains below, sequenced in a study of cytomegalovirus exposure and HLA in healthy donors. The PCR had 60 Vbeta and 13 Jbeta primers. The assay was immunoSEQ multiplex PCR, and TCRdb's table has in-frame clones only and misses some. Of under 300,000 clones in the sample, about 81% were seen once. The sequenced sample was PBMCs. The receptors here all came from a woman aged 60-75 years in good health and CMV-seropositive.

This rearrangement joins TRBV5-1 to TRBJ2-2; D perhaps matches TRBD1 (5 bases). In germline, CDR1 is SGHRS, CDR2 YFSETQ. This CDR3 contains 14 residues. V dropped 4 bases and J dropped 4 bases, with 11 bases sitting between them. This CDR3 reads CASSRLDTTGELFF. CDR3 nucleotide sequence: TGCGCCAGCAGCCGGTTGGACACCACCGGGGAGCTGTTTTTT.

This chain connects TRBV7-3 to TRBJ2-2, with TRBD1 identical over 8 bases. Germline CDR1 SGHTA, CDR2 FQGTGA. This CDR3 is 15 amino acids long. Trimming at V came to 5 bases and at J to 4 bases, leaving 6 bases not matched to a gene. The CDR3 nucleotides read TGTGCCAGCAGCGCAGGGGGCGATGGCACCGGGGAGCTGTTTTTT. It specifies CASSAGGDGTGELFF.

This clone was picked up a small number of times. The CDR3 region is CASSFRQADTEAFF. The CDR3 DNA is TGTGCCAGCAGCTTCCGGCAGGCCGACACTGAAGCTTTCTTT. This rearrangement joins TRBV7-2 to TRBJ1-1; D unclear. The V end was cut by 3 bases, the J end by 3 bases, with 11 bases between. CDR1 SGHTA and CDR2 FQGNSA come from the germline V gene. The CDR3 extends over 14 amino acids.

This rearrangement joins TRBV5-6 to TRBJ2-1; 12 bases fit TRBD2. The V and J ends lost 4 bases and 2 bases, in that order; junction bases with no gene match: 7. CDR3 length: 17 amino acids. Germline values: CDR1 SGHDT, CDR2 YYEEEE. DNA of the CDR3: TGTGCCAGCAGCCCGACTTCTAGCGGGAGGGCCTACAATGAGCAGTTCTTC. Amino acids: CASSPTSSGRAYNEQFF.

This clone was picked up a small number of times. V usage is TRBV10-3 and J usage is TRBJ2-7, with 10 bases lining up with TRBD2. Unmatched junction bases numbered 9, after V lost 7 bases and J lost 3 bases. This CDR3 is 15 amino acids long. Germline CDR1 reads ENHRY; CDR2 reads SYGVKD. The CDR3 region has the DNA TGTGCCATCAAAGAAGGACTAGCGGAATTCTACGAGCAGTACTTC. It yields the protein CAIKEGLAEFYEQYF.

The chain carries TRBV27 and TRBJ2-7, with TRBD2 identical over 10 bases. Looked up from germline, CDR1 is MNHEY and CDR2 is SMNVEV (reference sequence). V gave up 2 bases and J gave up 1 base; unmatched junction bases: 5. The CDR3 has 16 residues. The CDR3 DNA is TGTGCCAGCAGTTTAAGCGTAGCGGGAGGATCCTACGAGCAGTACTTC. This gives the protein CASSLSVAGGSYEQYF.

This chain uses TRBV7-9 with TRBJ2-5, with TRBD2 matching over 9 bases. In germline, CDR1 is SEHNR, CDR2 FQNEAQ (reference sequence). The CDR3 covers 17 residues. The ends lost 5 bases at V and 4 bases at J; junction bases unmatched: 14. The CDR3 reads CASSQRWREGRLETQYF. The CDR3 region has the DNA TGTGCCAGCAGCCAACGCTGGCGGGAGGGCCGATTAGAGACCCAGTACTTC.

The J gene is TRBJ2-5, the V gene TRBV7-6, with 8 bases lining up with TRBD1. Losses at the gene ends were 5 bases for V and 4 bases for J; bases not matched to a gene: 6. Germline V gene data show CDR1 as SGHVS and CDR2 as FNYEAQ. The CDR3 spans 14 residues. CDR3 amino acids: CASSARGQGETQYF. The CDR3 nucleotides read TGTGCCAGCAGCGCACGAGGACAGGGAGAGACCCAGTACTTC.

The chain joins TRBV5-1 to TRBJ2-3; TRBD2 matches at 7 bases. V lost 7 bases to trimming and J lost 2 bases; unmatched junction nucleotides: 7. This CDR3 comprises 14 residues. Per the germline V gene, CDR1 is SGHRS and CDR2 is YFSETQ. DNA of the CDR3: TGCGCCAGCGGAAGCGGGACCTACACAGATACGCAGTATTTT. Amino acid sequence: CASGSGTYTDTQYF.

This sequence joins TRBV5-1 and TRBJ2-7; tentative D call: TRBD2 (6 bases). Germline V gene lookup returns CDR1 SGHRS and CDR2 YFSETQ. The CDR3 consists of 15 residues. V lost 4 bases and J 6 bases, leaving 20 bases between the germline ends. The DNA of the CDR3 is TGCGCCAGCAGCCTCACAGTGGACCGCGGGATCGAGCAGTACTTC. The encoded protein is CASSLTVDRGIEQYF.

This chain joins TRBV9 and TRBJ2-5; no clear D gene. The DNA end favors TRBJ2-7, so the J call may be wrong. The germline V gene has CDR1 SGDLS and CDR2 YYNGEE. CDR3 length: 14 amino acids. This chain's CDR3 is CASSPNPGAYEQYF. CDR3 sequence (DNA): TGTGCCAGCAGCCCAAACCCAGGTGCCTACGAGCAGTACTTC.

V usage is TRBV7-3 and J usage is TRBJ2-3; 12 nucleotides line up with TRBD2. From germline, CDR1 is SGHTA and CDR2 FQGTGA. This CDR3 has 15 residues. Trimming took 5 bases from V and 6 from J; bases not matched to a gene: 6. In nucleotides, the CDR3 is TGTGCCAGCAGCCTAGCGGGAGGGCCTGCGGATACGCAGTATTTT. Translating gives CASSLAGGPADTQYF. Variable domain in full (rest from reference TRBV7-3 and TRBJ2-3): GAGVSQTPSNKVTEKGKYVELRCDPISGHTALYWYRQSLGQGPEFLIYFQGTGAADDSGLPNDRFFAVRPEGSVSTLKIQRTERGDSAVYLCASSLAGGPADTQYFGPGTRLTVL.

V gene TRBV5-1 combines with J gene TRBJ2-5; tentative D call: TRBD2 (6 bases). Gene TRBJ2-7 matches the end of the DNA better, so the J call may be wrong. CDR1 is SGHRS, CDR2 YFSETQ, per germline. The CDR3 has 14 amino acids. The CDR3 DNA reads TGCGCCAGCAGCTTGGCCGGGAGTAAGAACGAGCAGTACTTC. It translates to CASSLAGSKNEQYF.

As concerns this clone: The sample carries other DNA sequences with the same CDR3. The chain is built from TRBV5-6 and TRBJ2-2; 11 bases agree with TRBD2. Germline CDR1 reads SGHDT; CDR2 reads YYEEEE. This CDR3 region has 16 residues. J lost 1 base, V lost 2 bases, and 1 base had no gene match. Here the CDR3 DNA reads TGTGCCAGCAGCTTAGGACTAGCGGGGAACACCGGGGAGCTGTTTTTT. This encodes CASSLGLAGNTGELFF.

This clone was found a few times. The rearrangement links TRBV5-1 to TRBJ2-5; D may be TRBD2 (6 bases). Germline V gene data show CDR1 as SGHRS and CDR2 as YFSETQ. Trimming left V 3 bases short and J 1 base short, with 10 bases between. This CDR3 is built from 14 residues. CDR3 residues: CASSWRDGQETQYF. DNA for the CDR3: TGCGCCAGCAGCTGGCGGGACGGCCAAGAGACCCAGTACTTC.

This clone was seen only a few times. The chain uses TRBV2 and TRBJ1-2, with 10 bases lining up with TRBD1. Germline V lookup: CDR1 SNHLY, CDR2 FYNNEI. The CDR3 spans 14 residues. After removal of 6 bases from V and 3 bases from J, the junction contained 4 bases not matched to a gene. The CDR3 nucleotides read TGTGCCAGCAGGCCCGGGACAGGGGACTATGGCTACACCTTC. This codes for CASRPGTGDYGYTF.

The chain recombines TRBV10-3 with TRBJ1-1; the match to TRBD1 covers 10 bases. V shed 7 bases and J 1 base; nucleotides not matched to a gene: 6. Germline assignment: CDR1 ENHRY and CDR2 SYGVKD. The CDR3 has 15 residues. The CDR3 loop is CAINRDRGPNTEAFF. DNA for the CDR3: TGTGCCATCAACCGGGACAGGGGTCCGAACACTGAAGCTTTCTTT.

This clone was counted between two and nine times. The chain carries TRBV29-1 and TRBJ1-2; 8 nucleotides match TRBD1. With V trimmed by 4 bases and J by 2 bases, 6 bases remained unmatched. There are 14 residues in the CDR3. Germline CDR1 SQVTM, CDR2 ANQGSEA. The CDR3 is CSVGPRQGNYGYTF. In nucleotides, the CDR3 is TGCAGCGTTGGCCCCAGACAGGGGAACTATGGCTACACCTTC.

As regards this clone: A junction boundary mismatches the germline segment, possibly from a read error. Other DNA sequences in the sample encode the same CDR3. This chain's CDR3 is CSVEGQARSYEQYF. The DNA of the CDR3 is TGCAGCGTCGAAGGTCAGGCTCGCTCCTACGAGCAGTACTTC. The chain links TRBV29-1 to TRBJ2-7, with unresolved D. The germline V gene has CDR1 SQVTM and CDR2 ANQGSEA. CDR3 length: 14 residues.

V and J are TRBV2 and TRBJ1-1; no definite D call. Germline loops: CDR1 SNHLY, CDR2 FYNNEI. V lost 3 bases, J lost 1 base, and 9 bases lay in between. The CDR3 totals 14 residues. CDR3 protein: CASSDTAPNTEAFF. DNA of the CDR3: TGTGCCAGCAGTGATACTGCTCCGAACACTGAAGCTTTCTTT. Drawing the rest from reference TRBV2 and TRBJ1-1, the complete variable domain is EPEVTQTPSHQVTQMGQEVILRCVPISNHLYFYWYRQILGQKVEFLVSFYNNEISEKSEIFDDQFSVERPDGSNFTLKIRSTKLEDSAMYFCASSDTAPNTEAFFGQGTRLTVV.

J is TRBJ1-1 and V is TRBV28; maybe TRBD1 (6 bases). Trimming removed 6 bases at V and 7 bases at J, with 9 bases between. There are 11 residues in the CDR3. Looked up from germline, CDR1 is MDHEN and CDR2 is SYDVKM. The CDR3 here is CASRRTVEAFF. The DNA for the CDR3 is TGTGCCAGCAGGAGGACAGTTGAAGCTTTCTTT.

The chain is built from TRBV5-1 and TRBJ2-5; 7 positions agree with TRBD1. The junction had 14 bases not matched to a gene; V was cut back by 7 bases and J by 11 bases. The CDR3 spans 13 residues. Germline V lookup: CDR1 SGHRS, CDR2 YFSETQ. The CDR3 region has the DNA TGCGCCAGCCGTCCTGACAGGGCGGGTGAGCAGTACTTC. It translates to CASRPDRAGEQYF.

V usage is TRBV5-6 and J usage is TRBJ1-1; D gene ambiguous. Trimming shortened V by 4 bases and J by 4 bases, and 14 bases separated the two germline ends. The CDR3 has 14 amino acids. CDR1 is SGHDT and CDR2 is YYEEEE in the germline V gene. CDR3 sequence reads: CASSPLRGGTEAFF. The CDR3 DNA follows: TGTGCCAGCAGCCCCCTCCGGGGAGGCACTGAAGCTTTCTTT. Complete variable domain (other parts from reference TRBV5-6 and TRBJ1-1): DAGVTQSPTHLIKTRGQQVTLRCSPKSGHDTVSWYQQALGQGPQFIFQYYEEEERQRGNFPDRFSGHQFPNYSSELNVNALLLGDSALYLCASSPLRGGTEAFFGQGTRLTVV.